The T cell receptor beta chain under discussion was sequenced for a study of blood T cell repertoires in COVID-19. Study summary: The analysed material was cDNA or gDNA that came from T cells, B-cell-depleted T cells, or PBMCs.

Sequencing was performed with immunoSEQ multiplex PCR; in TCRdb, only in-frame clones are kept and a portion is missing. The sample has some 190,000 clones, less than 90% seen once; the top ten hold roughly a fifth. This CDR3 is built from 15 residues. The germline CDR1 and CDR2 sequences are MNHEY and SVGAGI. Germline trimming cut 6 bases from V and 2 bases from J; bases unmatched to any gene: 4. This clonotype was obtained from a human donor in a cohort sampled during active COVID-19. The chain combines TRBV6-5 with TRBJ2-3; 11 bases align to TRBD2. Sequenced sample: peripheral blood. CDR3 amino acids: CASRLTSGITDTQYF. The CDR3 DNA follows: TGTGCCAGCAGACTGACTAGCGGGATCACAGATACGCAGTATTTT.